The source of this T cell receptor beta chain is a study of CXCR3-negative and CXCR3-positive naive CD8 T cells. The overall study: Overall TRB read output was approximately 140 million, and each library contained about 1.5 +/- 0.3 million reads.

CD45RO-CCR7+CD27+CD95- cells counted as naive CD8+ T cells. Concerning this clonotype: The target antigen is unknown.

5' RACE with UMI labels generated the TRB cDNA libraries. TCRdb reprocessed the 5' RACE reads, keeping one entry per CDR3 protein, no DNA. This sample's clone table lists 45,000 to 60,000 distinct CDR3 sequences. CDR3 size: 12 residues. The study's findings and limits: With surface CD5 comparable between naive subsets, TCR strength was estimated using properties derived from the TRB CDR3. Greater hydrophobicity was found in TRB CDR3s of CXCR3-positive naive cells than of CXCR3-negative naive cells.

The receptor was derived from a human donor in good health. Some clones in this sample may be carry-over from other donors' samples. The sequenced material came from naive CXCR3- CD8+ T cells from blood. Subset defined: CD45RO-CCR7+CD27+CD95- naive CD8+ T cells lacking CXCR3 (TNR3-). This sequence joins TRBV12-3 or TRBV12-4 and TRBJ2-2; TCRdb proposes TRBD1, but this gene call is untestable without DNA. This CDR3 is CASRGGTGELFF.